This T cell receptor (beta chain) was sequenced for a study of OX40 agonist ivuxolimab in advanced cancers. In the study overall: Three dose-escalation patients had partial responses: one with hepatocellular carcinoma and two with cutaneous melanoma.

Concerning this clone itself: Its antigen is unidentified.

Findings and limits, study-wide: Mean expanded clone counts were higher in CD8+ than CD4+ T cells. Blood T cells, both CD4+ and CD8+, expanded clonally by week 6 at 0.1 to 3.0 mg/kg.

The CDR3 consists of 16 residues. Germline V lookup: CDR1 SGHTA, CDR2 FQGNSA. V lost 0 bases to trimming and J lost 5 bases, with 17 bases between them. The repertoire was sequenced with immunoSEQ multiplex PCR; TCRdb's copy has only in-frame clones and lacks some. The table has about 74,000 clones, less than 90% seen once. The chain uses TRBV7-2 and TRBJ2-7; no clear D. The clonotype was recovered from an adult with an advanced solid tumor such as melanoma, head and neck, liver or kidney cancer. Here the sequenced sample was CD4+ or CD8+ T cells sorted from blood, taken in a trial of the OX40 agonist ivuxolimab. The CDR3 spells CASSLAPAPDLHEQYF. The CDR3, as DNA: TGTGCCAGCAGCTTAGCCCCCGCCCCTGACCTCCACGAGCAGTACTTC.